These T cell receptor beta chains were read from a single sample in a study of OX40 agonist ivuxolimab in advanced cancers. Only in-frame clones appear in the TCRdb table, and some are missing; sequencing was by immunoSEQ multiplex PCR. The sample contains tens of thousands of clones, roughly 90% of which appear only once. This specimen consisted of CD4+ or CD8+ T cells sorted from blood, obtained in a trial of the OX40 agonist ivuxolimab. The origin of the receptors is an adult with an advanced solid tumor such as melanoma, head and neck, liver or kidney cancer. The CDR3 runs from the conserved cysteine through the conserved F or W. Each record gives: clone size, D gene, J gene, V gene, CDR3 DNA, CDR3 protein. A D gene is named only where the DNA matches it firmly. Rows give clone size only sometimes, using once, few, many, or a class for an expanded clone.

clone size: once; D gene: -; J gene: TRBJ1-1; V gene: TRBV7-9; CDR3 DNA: TGTGCCAGCAGCTTAGTCCAACCTAATGAAGCTTTCTTT; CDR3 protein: CASSLVQPNEAFF
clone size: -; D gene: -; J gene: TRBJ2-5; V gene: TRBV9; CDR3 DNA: TGTGCCAGCAGCGTAGCTGGGCACCAAGAGACCCAGTACTTC; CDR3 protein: CASSVAGHQETQYF
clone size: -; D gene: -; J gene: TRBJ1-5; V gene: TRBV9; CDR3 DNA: TGTGCCAGCAGCGGAGGTTATAGCAATCAGCCCCAGCATTTT; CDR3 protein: CASSGGYSNQPQHF
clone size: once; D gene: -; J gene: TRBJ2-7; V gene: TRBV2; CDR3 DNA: TGTGCCAGCAGTGAAAGGATTACCTACGAGCAGTACTTC; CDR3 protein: CASSERITYEQYF
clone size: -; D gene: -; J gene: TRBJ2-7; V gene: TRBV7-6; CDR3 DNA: TGTGCCAGCAGCCCCGGGGTGGGATACGAGCAGTACTTC; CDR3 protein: CASSPGVGYEQYF
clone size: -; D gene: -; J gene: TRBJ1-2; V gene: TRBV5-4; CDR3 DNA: TGTGCCAGCAGCTTGACAGGGCCTAACTATGGCTACACCTTC; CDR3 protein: CASSLTGPNYGYTF
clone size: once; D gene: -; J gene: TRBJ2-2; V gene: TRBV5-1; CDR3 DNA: TGCGCCAGCAGCTTCCCGGGTTCGGTGGGGAACACCGGGGAGCTGTTTTTT; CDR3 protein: CASSFPGSVGNTGELFF
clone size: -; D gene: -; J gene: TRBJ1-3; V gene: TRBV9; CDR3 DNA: TGTGCCAGCAAAGATGGAAACACCATATATTTT; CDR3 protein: CASKDGNTIYF
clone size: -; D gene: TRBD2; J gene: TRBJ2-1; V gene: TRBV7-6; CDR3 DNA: TGTGCCAGCAGCCAGGGAGCTAGCGGGGGGAATGAGCAGTTCTTC; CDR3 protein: CASSQGASGGNEQFF
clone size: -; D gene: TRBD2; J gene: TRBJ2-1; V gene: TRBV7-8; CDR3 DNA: TGTGCCAGCAGCTTAAGGCTAGCGGGGGTGTGGAATGAGCAGTTCTTC; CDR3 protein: CASSLRLAGVWNEQFF
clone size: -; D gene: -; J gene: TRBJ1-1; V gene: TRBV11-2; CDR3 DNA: TGTGCCAGCAGCCCCAAACCTAATAGGGGGGACACTGAAGCTTTCTTT; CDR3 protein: CASSPKPNRGDTEAFF
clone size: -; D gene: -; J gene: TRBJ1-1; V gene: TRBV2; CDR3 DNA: TGTGCCAGCAGTGACCGGGGCACTGAAGCTTTCTTT; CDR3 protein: CASSDRGTEAFF
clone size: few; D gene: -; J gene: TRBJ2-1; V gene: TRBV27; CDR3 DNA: TGTGCCAGCAGTTTATCGGGGTCCAATGAGCAGTTCTTC; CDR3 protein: CASSLSGSNEQFF
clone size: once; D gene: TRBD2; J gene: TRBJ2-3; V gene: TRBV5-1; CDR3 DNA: TGCGCCAGCAGCTTCGGCCTAGCGGGGGCAGATACGCAGTATTTT; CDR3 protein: CASSFGLAGADTQYF
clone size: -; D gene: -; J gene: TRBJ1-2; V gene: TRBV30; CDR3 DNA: TGTGCCTGGAACTCCCCCGGGGATAACTATGGCTACACCTTC; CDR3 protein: CAWNSPGDNYGYTF
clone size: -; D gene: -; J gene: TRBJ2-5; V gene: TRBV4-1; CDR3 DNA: TGCGCCAGCAGCCAAGATAGGACGGGGGCCCAAGAGACCCAGTACTTC; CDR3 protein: CASSQDRTGAQETQYF
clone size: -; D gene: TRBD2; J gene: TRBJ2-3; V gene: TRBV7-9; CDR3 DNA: TGTGCCAGCAGCTTCCCTAGCGGGGGGGACCTTTTAGATACGCAGTATTTT; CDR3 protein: CASSFPSGGDLLDTQYF
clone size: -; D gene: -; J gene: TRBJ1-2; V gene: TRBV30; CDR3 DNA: TGTGCCTGGAGTGGGGGACATGGAGATGGCTACACCTTC; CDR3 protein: CAWSGGHGDGYTF
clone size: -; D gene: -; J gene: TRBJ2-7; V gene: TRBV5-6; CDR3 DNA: TGTGCCAGCAGGTATTACAGGGGACTTAGAGACGAGCAGTACTTC; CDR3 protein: CASRYYRGLRDEQYF
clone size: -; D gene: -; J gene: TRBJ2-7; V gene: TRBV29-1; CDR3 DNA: TGCAGCGTTGAGTCGCAGGAAACTTCCTACGAGCAGTACTTC; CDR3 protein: CSVESQETSYEQYF
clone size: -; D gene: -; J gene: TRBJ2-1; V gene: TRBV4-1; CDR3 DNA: TGCGCCAGCAGCCAAGTCCCCAGGGATGAGCAGTTCTTC; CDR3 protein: CASSQVPRDEQFF
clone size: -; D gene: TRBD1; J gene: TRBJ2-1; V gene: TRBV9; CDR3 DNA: TGTGCCAGCGGGGACAGCCCTTACAATGAGCAGTTCTTC; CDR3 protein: CASGDSPYNEQFF